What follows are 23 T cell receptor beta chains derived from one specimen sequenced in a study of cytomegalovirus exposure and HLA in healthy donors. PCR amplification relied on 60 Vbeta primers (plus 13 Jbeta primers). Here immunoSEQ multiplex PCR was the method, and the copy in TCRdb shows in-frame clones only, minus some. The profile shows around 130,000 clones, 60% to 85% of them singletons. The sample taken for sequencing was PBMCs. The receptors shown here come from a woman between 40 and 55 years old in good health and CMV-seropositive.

The CDR3 bases are TGTGCCAGTAGTATCAGGGGCATGAACACTGAAGCTTTCTTT. Encoded protein: CASSIRGMNTEAFF. The V call is TRBV19, the J call TRBJ1-1, with a weak D call TRBD1 (6 bases). Per germline, CDR1 LNHDA and CDR2 SQIVND (reference sequence). The CDR3 is 14 amino acids. The V end was cut by 3 bases, the J end by 0 bases, with 8 bases between. Variable domain in full (rest from reference TRBV19 and TRBJ1-1): DGGITQSPKYLFRKEGQNVTLSCEQNLNHDAMYWYRQDPGQGLRLIYYSQIVNDFQKGDIAEGYSVSREKKESFPLTVTSAQKNPTAFYLCASSIRGMNTEAFFGQGTRLTVV.

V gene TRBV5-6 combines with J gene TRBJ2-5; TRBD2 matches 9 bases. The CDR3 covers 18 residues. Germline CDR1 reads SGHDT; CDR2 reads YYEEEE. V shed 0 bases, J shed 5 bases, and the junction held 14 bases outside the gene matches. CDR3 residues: CASSLGEASGIIDETQYF. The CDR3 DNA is TGTGCCAGCAGCTTGGGGGAGGCTAGCGGGATAATAGATGAGACCCAGTACTTC.

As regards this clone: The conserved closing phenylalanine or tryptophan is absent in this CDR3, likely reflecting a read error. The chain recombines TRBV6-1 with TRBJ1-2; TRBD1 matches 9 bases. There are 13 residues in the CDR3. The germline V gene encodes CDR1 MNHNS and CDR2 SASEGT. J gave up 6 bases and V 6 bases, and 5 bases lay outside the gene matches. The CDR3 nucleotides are TGTGCCAGCAGCCCACAGGGGGCGAATGGCTACACCCTC. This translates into CASSPQGANGYTL.

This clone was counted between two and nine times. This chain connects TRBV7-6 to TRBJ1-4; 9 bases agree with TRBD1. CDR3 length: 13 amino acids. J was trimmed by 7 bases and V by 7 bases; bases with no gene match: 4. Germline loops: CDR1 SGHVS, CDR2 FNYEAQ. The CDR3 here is CASNRGRFEKLFF. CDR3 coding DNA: TGTGCCAGCAACAGGGGGCGATTTGAAAAACTGTTTTTT.

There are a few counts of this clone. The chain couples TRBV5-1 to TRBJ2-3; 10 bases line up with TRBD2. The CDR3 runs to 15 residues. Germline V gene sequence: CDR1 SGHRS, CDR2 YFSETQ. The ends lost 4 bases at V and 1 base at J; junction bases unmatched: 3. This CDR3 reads CASSPGLAGTDTQYF. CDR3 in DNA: TGCGCCAGCAGCCCTGGACTAGCGGGCACAGATACGCAGTATTTT.

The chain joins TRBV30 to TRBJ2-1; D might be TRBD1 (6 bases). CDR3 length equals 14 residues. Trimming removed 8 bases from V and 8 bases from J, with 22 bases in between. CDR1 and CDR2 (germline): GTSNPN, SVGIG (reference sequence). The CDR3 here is CAGKGEPRLHEQFF. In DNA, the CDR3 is TGTGCCGGAAAGGGGGAACCTAGGCTCCATGAGCAGTTCTTC.

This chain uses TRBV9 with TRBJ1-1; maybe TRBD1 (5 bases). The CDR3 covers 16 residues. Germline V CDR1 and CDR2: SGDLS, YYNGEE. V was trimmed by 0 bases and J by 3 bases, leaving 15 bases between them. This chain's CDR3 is CASSVDPPGLDTEAFF. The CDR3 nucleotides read TGTGCCAGCAGCGTAGATCCCCCAGGGTTGGACACTGAAGCTTTCTTT. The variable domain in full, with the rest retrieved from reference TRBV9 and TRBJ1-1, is DSGVTQTPKHLITATGQRVTLRCSPRSGDLSVYWYQQSLDQGLQFLIQYYNGEERAKGNILERFSAQQFPDLHSELNLSSLELGDSALYFCASSVDPPGLDTEAFFGQGTRLTVV.

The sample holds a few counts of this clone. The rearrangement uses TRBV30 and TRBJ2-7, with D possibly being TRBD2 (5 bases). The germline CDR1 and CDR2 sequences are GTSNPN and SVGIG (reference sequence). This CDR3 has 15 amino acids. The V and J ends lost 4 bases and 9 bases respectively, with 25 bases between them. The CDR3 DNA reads TGTGCCTGGAAGCTCCGGGGATTAGGGCACTCCTCGCAGTACTTC. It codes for CAWKLRGLGHSSQYF.

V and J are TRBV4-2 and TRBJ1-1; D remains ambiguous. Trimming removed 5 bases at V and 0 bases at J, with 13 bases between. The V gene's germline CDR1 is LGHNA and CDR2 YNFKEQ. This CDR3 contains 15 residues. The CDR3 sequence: CASSMFREMNTEAFF. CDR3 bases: TGTGCCAGCAGCATGTTCCGAGAAATGAACACTGAAGCTTTCTTT.

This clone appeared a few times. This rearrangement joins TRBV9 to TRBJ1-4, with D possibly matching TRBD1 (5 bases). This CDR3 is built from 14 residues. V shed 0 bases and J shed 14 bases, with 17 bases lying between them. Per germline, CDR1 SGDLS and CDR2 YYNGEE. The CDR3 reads CASSVEYQGGRLFF. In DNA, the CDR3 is TGTGCCAGCAGCGTAGAATACCAGGGAGGTCGGCTGTTTTTT.

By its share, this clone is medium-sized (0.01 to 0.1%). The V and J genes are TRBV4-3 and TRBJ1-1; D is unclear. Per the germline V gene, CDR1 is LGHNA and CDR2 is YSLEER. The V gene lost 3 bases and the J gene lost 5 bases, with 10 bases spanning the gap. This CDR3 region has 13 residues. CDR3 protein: CASSHSEGTEAFF. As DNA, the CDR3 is TGCGCCAGCAGCCACAGTGAGGGAACTGAAGCTTTCTTT.

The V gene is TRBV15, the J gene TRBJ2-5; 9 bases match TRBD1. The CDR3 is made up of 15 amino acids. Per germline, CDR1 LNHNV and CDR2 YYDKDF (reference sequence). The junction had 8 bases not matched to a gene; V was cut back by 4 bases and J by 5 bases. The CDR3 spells CATSTTQGARETQYF. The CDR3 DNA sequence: TGTGCCACCAGCACAACACAGGGGGCGCGGGAGACCCAGTACTTC.

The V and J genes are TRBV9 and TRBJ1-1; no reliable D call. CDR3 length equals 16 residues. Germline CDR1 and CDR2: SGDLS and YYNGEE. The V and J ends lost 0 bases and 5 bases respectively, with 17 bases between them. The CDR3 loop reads CASSVAAAFGRTEAFF. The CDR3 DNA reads TGTGCCAGCAGCGTAGCCGCGGCCTTTGGAAGGACTGAAGCTTTCTTT. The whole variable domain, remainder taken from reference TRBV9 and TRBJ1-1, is DSGVTQTPKHLITATGQRVTLRCSPRSGDLSVYWYQQSLDQGLQFLIQYYNGEERAKGNILERFSAQQFPDLHSELNLSSLELGDSALYFCASSVAAAFGRTEAFFGQGTRLTVV.

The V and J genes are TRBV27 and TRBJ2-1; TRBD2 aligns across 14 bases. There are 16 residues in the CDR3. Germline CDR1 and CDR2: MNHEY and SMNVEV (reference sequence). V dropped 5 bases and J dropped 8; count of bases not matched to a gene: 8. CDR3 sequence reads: CASSLRLAGGPDEQFF. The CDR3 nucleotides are TGTGCCAGCAGTCTCCGACTAGCGGGGGGGCCGGATGAGCAGTTCTTC.

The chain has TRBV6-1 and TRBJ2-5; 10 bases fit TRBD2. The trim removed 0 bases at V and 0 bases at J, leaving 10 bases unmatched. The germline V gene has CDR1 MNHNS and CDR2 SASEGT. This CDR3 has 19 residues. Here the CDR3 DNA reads TGTGCCAGCAGTGAAGCGCCGGTGGTAGCGGGGGGCTACCAAGAGACCCAGTACTTC. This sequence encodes CASSEAPVVAGGYQETQYF.

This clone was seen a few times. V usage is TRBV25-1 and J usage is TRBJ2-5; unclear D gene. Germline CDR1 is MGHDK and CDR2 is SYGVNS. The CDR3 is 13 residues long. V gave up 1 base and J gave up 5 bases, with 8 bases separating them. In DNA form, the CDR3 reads TGTGCCAGCAGTGAATCGGTGAGGGAGACCCAGTACTTC. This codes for CASSESVRETQYF.

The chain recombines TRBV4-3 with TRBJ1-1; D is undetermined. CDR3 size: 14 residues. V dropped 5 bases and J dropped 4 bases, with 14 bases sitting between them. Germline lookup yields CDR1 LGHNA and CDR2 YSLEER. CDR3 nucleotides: TGCGCCAGCAGCGCCACAGTAAGGTTCACTGAAGCTTTCTTT. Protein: CASSATVRFTEAFF.

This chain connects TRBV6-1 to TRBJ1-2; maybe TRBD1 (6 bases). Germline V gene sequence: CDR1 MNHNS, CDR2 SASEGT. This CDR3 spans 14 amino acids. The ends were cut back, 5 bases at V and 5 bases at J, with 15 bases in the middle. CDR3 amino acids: CASSQPGTPYGYTF. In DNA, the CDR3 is TGTGCCAGCAGTCAACCCGGGACACCATATGGCTACACCTTC.

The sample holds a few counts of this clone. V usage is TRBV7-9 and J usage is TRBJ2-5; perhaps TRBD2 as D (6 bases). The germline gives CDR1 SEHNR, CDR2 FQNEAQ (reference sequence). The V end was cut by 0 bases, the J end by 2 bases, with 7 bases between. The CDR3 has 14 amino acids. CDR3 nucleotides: TGTGCCAGCAGCTTAGCGCGGGGACAAGAGACCCAGTACTTC. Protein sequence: CASSLARGQETQYF.

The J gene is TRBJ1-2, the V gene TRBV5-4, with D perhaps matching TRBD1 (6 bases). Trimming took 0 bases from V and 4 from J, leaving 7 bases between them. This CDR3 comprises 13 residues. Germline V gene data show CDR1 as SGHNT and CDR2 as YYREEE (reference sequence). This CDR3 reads CASSLGTAYGYTF. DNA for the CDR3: TGTGCCAGCAGCTTGGGGACAGCCTATGGCTACACCTTC. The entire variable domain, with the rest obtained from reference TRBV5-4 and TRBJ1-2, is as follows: ETGVTQSPTHLIKTRGQQVTLRCSSQSGHNTVSWYQQALGQGPQFIFQYYREEENGRGNFPPRFSGLQFPNYSSELNVNALELDDSALYLCASSLGTAYGYTFGSGTRLTVV.

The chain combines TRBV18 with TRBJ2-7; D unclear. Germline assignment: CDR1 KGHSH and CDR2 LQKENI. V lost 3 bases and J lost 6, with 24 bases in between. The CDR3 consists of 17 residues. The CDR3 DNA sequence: TGTGCCAGCTCACCCCTCCGTGACGGTCGCGGAACTTCCGAGCAGTACTTC. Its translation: CASSPLRDGRGTSEQYF.

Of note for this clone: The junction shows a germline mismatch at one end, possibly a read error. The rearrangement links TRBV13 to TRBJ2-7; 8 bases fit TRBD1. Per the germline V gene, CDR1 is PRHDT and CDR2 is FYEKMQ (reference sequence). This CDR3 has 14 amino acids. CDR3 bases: TGTGCCAGCAGCCTTGACAGGGGAAATGGTGGTGCCGACTTC. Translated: CASSLDRGNGGADF.

In DNA form, the CDR3 reads TGTGCCAGTAGGACAGGGTATCGACCTGAAGCTTTCTTT. Encoded protein: CASRTGYRPEAFF. The J gene is TRBJ1-1, the V gene TRBV19; 7 nucleotides line up with TRBD1. J gave up 6 bases and V 6 bases, and 7 bases lay outside the gene matches. Germline V gives CDR1 LNHDA, CDR2 SQIVND (reference sequence). CDR3 length: 13 amino acids.